The clone carrying this T cell receptor beta chain came up once. The antigen is unknown. This record belongs to a study of shared clonotypes between healthy human individuals. Study-wide context: CD4 naive cells filled three plates per donor, CD4 memory three, CD8 naive two and CD8 memory one. The study's findings and limits: In having few donors, the study represented limited genetic and exposure-history diversity.

Naive CD8 cells were CD45RO-negative, positively selected for CCR7, excluding terminally differentiated effector memory CD45RA+ cells. Germline CDR1 and CDR2: SGHDT and YYEEEE. V was pared by 9 bases and J by 1 base, with 13 bases of the junction left unmatched. This CDR3 has 16 residues. Sequencing was at deep level. It was across several immunoSEQ plates that each subset's genomic DNA was evenly split. Clones were sequenced by immunoSEQ multiplex PCR, and TCRdb holds only the in-frame ones, with some missing. The sample consists of 2 million or so clones, approximately 94% of them appearing once. J is TRBJ1-2 and V is TRBV5-6; 9 bases are a match to TRBD1. What was sequenced was naive CD8+ T cells sorted from blood. The clonotype originates from a man aged 18 to 29 in good health. Here the CDR3 DNA reads TGTGCCACCCGGAGCCGTAACAGGGGGCTTAACTATGGCTACACCTTC. This sequence encodes CATRSRNRGLNYGYTF.